These T cell receptor beta chains were read from a single sample in a study of Tregs in tolerant kidney transplant recipients. Generated by immunoSEQ multiplex PCR, the TCRdb table keeps only in-frame clones and is missing some. The sample contains approximately 82,000 clones, 93% of which appear only once. The sequences come from CD4+ T cells from blood (PBMCs), collected 12 months after the transplant. The receptors shown here come from a human patient who received a combined kidney and bone marrow transplant. Some T cells may arise from the graft donor. Each CDR3 is given with its conserved first and last residue. The D gene is left open where the match is weak. Some rows have no size entry. The others give once, few or many, or a class for an expanded clone.

-,-,TRBV7-9,TRBJ2-3,TGTGCCAGCAGCTTGGGGAGGACAGATACGCAGTATTTT,CASSLGRTDTQYF
TRBD1,-,TRBV16,TRBJ2-1,TGTGCCAGCAGCCGCGCGACAGGGGGCAACAATGAGCAGTTCTTC,CASSRATGGNNEQFF
TRBD2,-,TRBV10-2,TRBJ2-7,TGCGCCAGTCGGGGCGAGACTAGCGGGAGGCGGTACGAGCAGTACTTC,CASRGETSGRRYEQYF
-,-,TRBV28,TRBJ1-4,TGTGCCAGCAGTTTGGCAGGGTCGAAAGAAAAACTGTTTTTT,CASSLAGSKEKLFF
-,-,TRBV12-5,TRBJ2-5,TGTGCTAGTGGTCCGCCCCTAGCGCTAGGGGAGACCCAGTACTTC,CASGPPLALGETQYF
-,-,TRBV18,TRBJ2-7,TGTGCCAGCTCAACTTCTAGGTACGAGCAGTACTTC,CASSTSRYEQYF
-,-,TRBV28,TRBJ1-5,TGTGCCAGCAGGGGGCCTGGGGGCAATCAGCCCCAGCATTTT,CASRGPGGNQPQHF
-,-,TRBV7-9,TRBJ2-7,TGTGCCAGCAGCCCCCCGGGATCCTCCTCCTACGAGCAGTACTTC,CASSPPGSSSYEQYF
-,once,TRBV19,TRBJ1-5,TGTGCCAGTAGTATCGGGCAGGGTCAGCCCCAGCATTTT,CASSIGQGQPQHF
-,few,TRBV6-6,TRBJ2-1,TGTGCCAGCAGTTACGGGCGGGATAAGCAGTTCTTC,CASSYGRDKQFF
-,-,TRBV10-3,TRBJ1-2,TGTGCCATCAAGGGGGTTTCCTACTATGGCTACACCTTC,CAIKGVSYYGYTF
TRBD1,-,TRBV7-2,TRBJ1-6,TGTGCCAGCAGCCCAAAGGTGACAGGGGGCAGTTCACCCCTCCACTTT,CASSPKVTGGSSPLHF
-,-,TRBV7-2,TRBJ2-7,TGTGCCAGCAGCTTAATCGGGAGTTTTTACGAGCAGTACTTC,CASSLIGSFYEQYF
-,-,TRBV27,TRBJ2-5,TGTGCCAGCACGGATAGCTTAGAGACCCAGTACTTC,CASTDSLETQYF
-,-,TRBV5-4,TRBJ1-2,TGTGCCAGCAGCCAAGATGTCCAGGGATCGAAGTATGGCTACACCTTC,CASSQDVQGSKYGYTF
-,-,TRBV5-1,TRBJ1-1,TGCGCCAGCAGACGGGCGCAGGGAGAAGCTTTCTTT,CASRRAQGEAFF
-,-,TRBV5-4,TRBJ1-4,TGTGCCAGCAGCAGAGGAGAGGGTAGGGTTAATGAAAAACTGTTTTTT,CASSRGEGRVNEKLFF
TRBD2,once,TRBV19,TRBJ2-3,TGTGCCAGCGTACCGGGACTAGCGGGAGGAGAGGGCACAGATACGCAGTATTTT,CASVPGLAGGEGTDTQYF
TRBD2,once,TRBV11-3,TRBJ2-3,TGTGCCAGCAGCGAAGACTCACTGATAGCGGGAGCGGGCACAGATACGCAGTATTTT,CASSEDSLIAGAGTDTQYF
TRBD2,-,TRBV30,TRBJ2-1,TGTGCCTGGTCATCCGGGACTAGTCTACATGAGCAGTTCTTC,CAWSSGTSLHEQFF
-,once,TRBV30,TRBJ2-7,TGTGCCTGGCAGGGGCTGACGTGGGCCGAGCAGTACTTC,CAWQGLTWAEQYF
-,-,TRBV7-8,TRBJ1-1,TGTGCCAGCAGCTTAATGGACAGAGGAATCACTGAAGCTTTCTTT,CASSLMDRGITEAFF
TRBD1,few,TRBV19,TRBJ1-4,TGTGCCAGTAGTCGCGGACAGGGGCTAAATGAAAAACTGTTTTTT,CASSRGQGLNEKLFF
-,once,TRBV9,TRBJ2-1,TGTGCCAGCAGCGTAGTAGAGCAGCGGAGAACATACAATGAGCAGTTCTTC,CASSVVEQRRTYNEQFF
-,-,TRBV21-1,TRBJ1-1,TGTGCCAGAGGAACGGACAGAGACACTGAAGCTTTCTTT,CARGTDRDTEAFF
TRBD2,-,TRBV30,TRBJ2-7,TGTGCCTGGAGTAAACTAGCGGGGGTCGACGAGCAGTACTTC,CAWSKLAGVDEQYF